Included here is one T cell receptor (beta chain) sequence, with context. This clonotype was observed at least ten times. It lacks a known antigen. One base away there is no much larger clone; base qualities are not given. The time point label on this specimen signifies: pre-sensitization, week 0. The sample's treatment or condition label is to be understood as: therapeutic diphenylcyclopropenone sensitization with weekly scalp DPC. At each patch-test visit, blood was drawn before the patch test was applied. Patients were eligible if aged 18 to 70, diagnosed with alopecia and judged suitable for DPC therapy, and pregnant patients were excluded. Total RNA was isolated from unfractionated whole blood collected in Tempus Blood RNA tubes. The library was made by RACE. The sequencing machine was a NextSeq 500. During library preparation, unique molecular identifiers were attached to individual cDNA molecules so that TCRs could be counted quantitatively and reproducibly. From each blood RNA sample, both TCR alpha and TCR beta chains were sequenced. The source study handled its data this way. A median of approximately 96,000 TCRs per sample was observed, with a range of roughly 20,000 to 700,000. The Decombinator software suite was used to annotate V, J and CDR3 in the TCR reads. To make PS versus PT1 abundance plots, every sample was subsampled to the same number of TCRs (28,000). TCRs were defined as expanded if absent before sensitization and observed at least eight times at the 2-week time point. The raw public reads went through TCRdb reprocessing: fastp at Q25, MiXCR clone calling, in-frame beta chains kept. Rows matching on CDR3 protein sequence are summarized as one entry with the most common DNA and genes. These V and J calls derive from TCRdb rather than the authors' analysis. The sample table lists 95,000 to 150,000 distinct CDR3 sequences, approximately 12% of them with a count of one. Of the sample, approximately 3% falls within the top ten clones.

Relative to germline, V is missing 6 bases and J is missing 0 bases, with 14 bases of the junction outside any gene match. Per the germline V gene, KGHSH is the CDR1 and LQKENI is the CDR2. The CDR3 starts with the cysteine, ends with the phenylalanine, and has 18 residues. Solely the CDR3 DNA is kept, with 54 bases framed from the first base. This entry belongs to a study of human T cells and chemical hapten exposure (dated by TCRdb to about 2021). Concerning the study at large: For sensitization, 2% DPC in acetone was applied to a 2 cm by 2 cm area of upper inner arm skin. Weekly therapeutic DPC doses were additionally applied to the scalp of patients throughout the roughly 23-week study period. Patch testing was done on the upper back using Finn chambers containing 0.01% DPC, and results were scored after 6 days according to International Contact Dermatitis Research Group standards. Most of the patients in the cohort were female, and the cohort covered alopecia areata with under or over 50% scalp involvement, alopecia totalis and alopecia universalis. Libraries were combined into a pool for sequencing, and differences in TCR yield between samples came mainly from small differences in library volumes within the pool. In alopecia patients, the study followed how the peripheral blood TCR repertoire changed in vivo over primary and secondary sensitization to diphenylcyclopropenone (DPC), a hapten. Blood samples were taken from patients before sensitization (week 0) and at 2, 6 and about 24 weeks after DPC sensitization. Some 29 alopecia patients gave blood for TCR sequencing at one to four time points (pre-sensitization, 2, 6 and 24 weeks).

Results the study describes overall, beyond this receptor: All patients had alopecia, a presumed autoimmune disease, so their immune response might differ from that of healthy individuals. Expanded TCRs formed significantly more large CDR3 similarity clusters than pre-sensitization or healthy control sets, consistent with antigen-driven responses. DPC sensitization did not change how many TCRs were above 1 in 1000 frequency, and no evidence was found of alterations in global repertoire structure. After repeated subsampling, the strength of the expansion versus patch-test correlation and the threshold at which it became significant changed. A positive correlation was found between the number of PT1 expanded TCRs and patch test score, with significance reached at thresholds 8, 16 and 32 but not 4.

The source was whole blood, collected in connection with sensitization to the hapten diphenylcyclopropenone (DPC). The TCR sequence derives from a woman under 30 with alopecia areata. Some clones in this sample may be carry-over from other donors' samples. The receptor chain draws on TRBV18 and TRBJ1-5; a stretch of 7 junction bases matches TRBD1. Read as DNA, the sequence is TGTGCCAGCTCGCGGACTACGGGGGCAGGGGGTAGCAATCAGCCCCAGCATTTT. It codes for CASSRTTGAGGSNQPQHF.